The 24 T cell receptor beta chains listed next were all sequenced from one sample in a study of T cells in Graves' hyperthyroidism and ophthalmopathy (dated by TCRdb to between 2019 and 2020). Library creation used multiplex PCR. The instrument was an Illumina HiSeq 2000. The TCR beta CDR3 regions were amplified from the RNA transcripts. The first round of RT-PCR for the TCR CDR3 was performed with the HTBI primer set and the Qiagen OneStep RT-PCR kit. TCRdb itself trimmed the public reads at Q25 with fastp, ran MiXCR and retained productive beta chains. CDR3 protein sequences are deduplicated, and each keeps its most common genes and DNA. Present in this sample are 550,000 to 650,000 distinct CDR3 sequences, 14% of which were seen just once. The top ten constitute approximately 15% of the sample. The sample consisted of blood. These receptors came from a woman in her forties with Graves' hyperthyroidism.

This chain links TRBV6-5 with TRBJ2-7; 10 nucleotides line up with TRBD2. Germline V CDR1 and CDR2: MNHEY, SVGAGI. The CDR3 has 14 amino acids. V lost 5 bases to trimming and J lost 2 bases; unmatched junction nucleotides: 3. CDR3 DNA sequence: TGTGCCAGCAGTATACTAGCGGGGCCCTACGAGCAGTACTTC. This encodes CASSILAGPYEQYF.

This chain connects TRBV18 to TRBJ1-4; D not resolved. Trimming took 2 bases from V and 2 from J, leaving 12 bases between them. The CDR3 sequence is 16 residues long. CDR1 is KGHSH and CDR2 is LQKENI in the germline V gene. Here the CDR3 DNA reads TGTGCCAGCTCACCAGAGCCTCTGATGACTAATGAAAAACTGTTTTTT. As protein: CASSPEPLMTNEKLFF.

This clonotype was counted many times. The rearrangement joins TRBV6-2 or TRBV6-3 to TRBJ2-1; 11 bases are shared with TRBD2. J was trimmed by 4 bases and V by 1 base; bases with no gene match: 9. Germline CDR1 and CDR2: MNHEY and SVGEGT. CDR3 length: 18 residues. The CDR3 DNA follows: TGTGCCAGCAGTTACTTGTCTAGCGGGAGGTTATCTTACAATGAGCAGTTCTTC. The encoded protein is CASSYLSSGRLSYNEQFF.

The CDR3 spells CASSSETGHDYGYTF. The CDR3 DNA reads as TGTGCCAGCAGCTCAGAGACAGGGCACGATTATGGCTACACCTTC. V and J are TRBV5-4 and TRBJ1-2; 7 nucleotides line up with TRBD1. Germline loops: CDR1 SGHNT, CDR2 YYREEE (reference sequence). With 3 bases clipped from V and 5 bases from J, the junction kept 10 bases outside the gene matches. The CDR3 contains 15 residues.

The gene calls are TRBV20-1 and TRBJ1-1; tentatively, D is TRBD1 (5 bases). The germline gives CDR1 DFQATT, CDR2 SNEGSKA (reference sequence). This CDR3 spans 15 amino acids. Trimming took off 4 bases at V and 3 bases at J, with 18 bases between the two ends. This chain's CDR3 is CSAKIRESVDTEAFF. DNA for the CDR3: TGCAGTGCTAAAATCAGGGAAAGTGTGGACACTGAAGCTTTCTTT.

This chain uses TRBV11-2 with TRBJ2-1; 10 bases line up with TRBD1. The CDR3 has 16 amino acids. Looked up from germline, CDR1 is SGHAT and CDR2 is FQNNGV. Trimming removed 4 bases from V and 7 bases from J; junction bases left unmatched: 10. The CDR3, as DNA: TGTGCCAGCAGCTCCCGCCGGGACAGGGGTAGTAATGAGCAGTTCTTC. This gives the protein CASSSRRDRGSNEQFF.

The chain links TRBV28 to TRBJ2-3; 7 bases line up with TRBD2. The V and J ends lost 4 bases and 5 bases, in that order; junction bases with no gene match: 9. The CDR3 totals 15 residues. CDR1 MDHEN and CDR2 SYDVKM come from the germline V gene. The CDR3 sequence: CASSSLAGVRDTQYF. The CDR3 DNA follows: TGTGCCAGCAGTTCCCTGGCGGGAGTACGAGATACGCAGTATTTT.

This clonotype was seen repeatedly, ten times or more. DNA of the CDR3: TGTGCCAGCAGACCCCGTCCCACTAATCAGCCCCAGCATTTT. It specifies CASRPRPTNQPQHF. The rearrangement uses TRBV6-1 and TRBJ1-5, with D unresolved. CDR1 and CDR2 (germline): MNHNS, SASEGT. CDR3 length: 14 residues. V shed 6 bases and J shed 4 bases, with 13 bases lying between them.

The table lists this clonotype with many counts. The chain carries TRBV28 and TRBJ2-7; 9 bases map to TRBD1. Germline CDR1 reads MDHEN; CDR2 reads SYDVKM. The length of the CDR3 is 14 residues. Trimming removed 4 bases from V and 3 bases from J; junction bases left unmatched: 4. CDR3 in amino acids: CASSSTGGFYEQYF. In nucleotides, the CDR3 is TGTGCCAGCAGTTCCACAGGGGGCTTCTACGAGCAGTACTTC.

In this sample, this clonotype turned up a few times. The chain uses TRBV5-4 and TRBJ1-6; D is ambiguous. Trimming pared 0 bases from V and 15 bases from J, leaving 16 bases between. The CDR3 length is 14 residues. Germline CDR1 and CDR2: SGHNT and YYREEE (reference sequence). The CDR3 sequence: CASSLAGSLSLLHF. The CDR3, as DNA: TGTGCCAGCAGCTTGGCGGGGTCTCTATCTCTCCTCCACTTT.

This CDR3 is CSASPQGATGYTF. For the CDR3, the DNA is TGCAGTGCTAGTCCACAGGGGGCGACTGGCTACACCTTC. The V gene is TRBV20-1, the J gene TRBJ1-2; 9 nucleotides agree with TRBD1. CDR1 and CDR2 from the germline V gene are DFQATT and SNEGSKA (reference sequence). This CDR3 region has 13 residues. With V trimmed by 3 bases and J by 7 bases, 6 bases remained unmatched.

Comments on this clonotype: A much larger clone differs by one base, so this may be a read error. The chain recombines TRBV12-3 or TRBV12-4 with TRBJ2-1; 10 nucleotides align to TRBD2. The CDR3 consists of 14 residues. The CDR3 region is CASSRSGRVNEQLF. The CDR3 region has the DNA TGTGCCAGCAGTCGGAGCGGGAGGGTCAATGAGCAGCTCTTC.

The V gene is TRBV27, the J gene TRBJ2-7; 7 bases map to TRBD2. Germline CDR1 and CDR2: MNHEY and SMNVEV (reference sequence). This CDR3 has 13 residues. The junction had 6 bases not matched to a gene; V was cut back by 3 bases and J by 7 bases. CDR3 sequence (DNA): TGTGCCAGCAGTTTTGCGGGAGTGGGAGAGCAGTACTTC. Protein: CASSFAGVGEQYF.

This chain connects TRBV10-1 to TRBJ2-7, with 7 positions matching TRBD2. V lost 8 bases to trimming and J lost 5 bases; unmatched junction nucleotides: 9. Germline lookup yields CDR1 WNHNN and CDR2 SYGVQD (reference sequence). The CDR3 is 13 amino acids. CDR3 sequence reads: CASSRGGGNEQYF. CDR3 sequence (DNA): TGCGCCAGCTCCCGCGGCGGGGGAAACGAGCAGTACTTC.

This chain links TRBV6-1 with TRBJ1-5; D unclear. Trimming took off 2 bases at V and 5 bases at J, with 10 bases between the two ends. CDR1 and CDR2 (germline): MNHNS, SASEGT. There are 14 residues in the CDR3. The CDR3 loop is CASSEWAGDQPQHF. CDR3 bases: TGTGCCAGCAGTGAATGGGCCGGGGATCAGCCCCAGCATTTT.

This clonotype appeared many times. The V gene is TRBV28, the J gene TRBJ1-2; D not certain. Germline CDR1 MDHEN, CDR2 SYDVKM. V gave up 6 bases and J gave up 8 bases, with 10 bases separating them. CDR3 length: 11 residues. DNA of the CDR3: TGTGCCAGCAGGAGAGGCTGGGGCTACACCTTC. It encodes CASRRGWGYTF.

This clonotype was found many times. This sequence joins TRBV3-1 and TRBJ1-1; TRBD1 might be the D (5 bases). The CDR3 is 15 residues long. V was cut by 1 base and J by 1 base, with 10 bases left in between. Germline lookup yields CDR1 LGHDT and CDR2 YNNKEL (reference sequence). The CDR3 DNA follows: TGTGCCAGCAGCCAAGCTGGTCAGGGGAACACTGAAGCTTTCTTT. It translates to CASSQAGQGNTEAFF. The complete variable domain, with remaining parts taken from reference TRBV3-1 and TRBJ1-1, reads DTAVSQTPKYLVTQMGNDKSIKCEQNLGHDTMYWYKQDSKKFLKIMFSYNNKELIINETVPNRFSPKSPDKAHLNLHINSLELGDSAVYFCASSQAGQGNTEAFFGQGTRLTVV.

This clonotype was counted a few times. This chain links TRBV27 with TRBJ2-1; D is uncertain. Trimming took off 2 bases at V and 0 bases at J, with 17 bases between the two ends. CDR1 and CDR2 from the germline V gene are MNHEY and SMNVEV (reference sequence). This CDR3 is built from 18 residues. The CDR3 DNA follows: TGTGCCAGCAGTTTAATCTACGTAAGGTCCTCCTCCTACAATGAGCAGTTCTTC. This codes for CASSLIYVRSSSYNEQFF.

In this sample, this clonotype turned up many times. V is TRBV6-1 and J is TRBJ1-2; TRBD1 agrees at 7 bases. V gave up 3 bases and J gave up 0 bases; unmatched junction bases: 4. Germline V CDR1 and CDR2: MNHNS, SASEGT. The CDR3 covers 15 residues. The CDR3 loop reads CASSERQGSNYGYTF. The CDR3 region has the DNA TGTGCCAGCAGTGAGCGACAGGGCTCTAACTATGGCTACACCTTC.

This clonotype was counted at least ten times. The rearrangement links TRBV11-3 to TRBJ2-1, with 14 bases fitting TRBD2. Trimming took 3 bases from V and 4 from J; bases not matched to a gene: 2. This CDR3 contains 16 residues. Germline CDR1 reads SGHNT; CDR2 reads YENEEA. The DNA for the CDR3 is TGTGCCAGCAGCTTTGGGACTAGCGGGGGATACAATGAGCAGTTCTTC. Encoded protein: CASSFGTSGGYNEQFF. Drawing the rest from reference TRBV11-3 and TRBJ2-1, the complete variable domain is EAGVVQSPRYKIIEKKQPVAFWCNPISGHNTLYWYLQNLGQGPELLIRYENEEAVDDSQLPKDRFSAERLKGVDSTLKIQPAELGDSAVYLCASSFGTSGGYNEQFFGPGTRLTVL.

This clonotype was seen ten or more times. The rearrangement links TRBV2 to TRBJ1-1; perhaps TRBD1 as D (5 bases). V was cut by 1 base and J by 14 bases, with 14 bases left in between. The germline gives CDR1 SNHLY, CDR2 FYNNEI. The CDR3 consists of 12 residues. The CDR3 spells CASSEGKGVGFF. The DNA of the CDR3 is TGTGCCAGCAGTGAAGGAAAAGGGGTGGGGTTCTTT.

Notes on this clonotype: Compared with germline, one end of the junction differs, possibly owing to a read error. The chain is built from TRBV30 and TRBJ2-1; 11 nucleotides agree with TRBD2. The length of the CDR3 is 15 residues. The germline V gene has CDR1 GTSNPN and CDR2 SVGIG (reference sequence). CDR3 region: CAWSIAGGPYDEQFF. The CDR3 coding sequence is TGTGCCTGGAGCATAGCGGGAGGGCCCTACGATGAGCAGTTCTTC.

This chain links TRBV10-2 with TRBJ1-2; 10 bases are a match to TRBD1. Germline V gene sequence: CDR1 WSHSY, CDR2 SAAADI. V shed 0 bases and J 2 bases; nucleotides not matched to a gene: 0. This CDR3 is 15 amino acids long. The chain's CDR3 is CASSESGQGNYGYTF. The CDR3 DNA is TGCGCCAGCAGTGAGTCGGGACAGGGGAACTATGGCTACACCTTC.

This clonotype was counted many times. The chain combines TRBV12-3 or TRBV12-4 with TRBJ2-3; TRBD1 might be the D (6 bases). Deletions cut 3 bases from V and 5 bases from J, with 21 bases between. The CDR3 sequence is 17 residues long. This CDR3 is CASSFLPISRDIDTQYF. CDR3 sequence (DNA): TGTGCCAGCAGTTTTCTCCCAATTTCTAGGGACATAGATACGCAGTATTTT.